The following is a TCR beta chain sequence with its context. Its specificity is not known. This entry belongs to a study of cytomegalovirus exposure and HLA in healthy donors. Study-wide results and limits: A reported reduction in N-insertions relative to the roughly 710-donor mean was seen in an Asian-associated ancestry cluster in a later analysis. Within the data, a cluster of highly shared sequence variants was likely a sequencing artifact. Despite most TCR sequences being rare, some public TCRs occurred in many donors.

V was clipped by 1 base and J by 10 bases, with 13 bases between them. The CDR3 loop spans 14 amino acids. The germline gives CDR1 SGHTA, CDR2 FQGNSA. In the PCR, 60 Vbeta and 13 Jbeta primers were used. TCRdb keeps only in-frame clones here, not all; method: immunoSEQ multiplex PCR. The table lists 200,000 to 250,000 clones. Everyone who donated was a healthy bone marrow donor. The sequencing sample was made of PBMCs. The genes are TRBV7-2 and TRBJ1-4, with D uncertain. This TCR was recovered from a young woman in good health and CMV-seropositive. CDR3 bases: TGTGCCAGCAGCTTAGAATTCTCTAGAGGAAAACTGTTTTTT. Translation: CASSLEFSRGKLFF.